This T cell receptor beta chain emerged from a study of blood T cell repertoires in COVID-19. The germline V gene encodes CDR1 SGHDT and CDR2 YYEEEE. This CDR3 has 14 residues. The V and J ends lost 2 bases and 7 bases respectively, with 12 bases between them. Repertoires were generated with immunoSEQ multiplex PCR, while TCRdb's copy carries only in-frame clones and drops some. The sample includes more than 150,000 clones, approximately 80% seen only once; the top ten take approximately 12%. This chain connects TRBV5-6 to TRBJ2-2; D is possibly TRBD1 (6 bases). Sequencing was carried out using PBMCs or T cells enriched from blood (not recorded which). This receptor was identified in a man in his forties who had recovered from COVID-19. This CDR3 is CASSLRGLLGELFF. Here the CDR3 DNA reads TGTGCCAGCAGCTTAAGGGGGTTGCTCGGGGAGCTGTTTTTT.